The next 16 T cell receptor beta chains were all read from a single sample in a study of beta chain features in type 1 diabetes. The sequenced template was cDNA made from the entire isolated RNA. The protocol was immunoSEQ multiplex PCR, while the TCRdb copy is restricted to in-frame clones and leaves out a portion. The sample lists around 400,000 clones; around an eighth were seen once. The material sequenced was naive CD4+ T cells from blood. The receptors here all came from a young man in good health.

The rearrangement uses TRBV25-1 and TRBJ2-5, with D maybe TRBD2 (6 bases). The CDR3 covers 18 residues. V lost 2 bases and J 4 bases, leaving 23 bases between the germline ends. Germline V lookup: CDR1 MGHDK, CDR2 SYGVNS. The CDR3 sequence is CASSELVGRSKKGETQYF. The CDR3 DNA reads TGTGCCAGCAGTGAACTCGTGGGGAGGTCGAAAAAGGGAGAGACCCAGTACTTC. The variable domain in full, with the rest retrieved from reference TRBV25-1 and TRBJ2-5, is EADIYQTPRYLVIGTGKKITLECSQTMGHDKMYWYQQDPGMELHLIHYSYGVNSTEKGDLSSESTVSRIRTEHFPLTLESARPSHTSQYLCASSELVGRSKKGETQYFGPGTRLLVL.

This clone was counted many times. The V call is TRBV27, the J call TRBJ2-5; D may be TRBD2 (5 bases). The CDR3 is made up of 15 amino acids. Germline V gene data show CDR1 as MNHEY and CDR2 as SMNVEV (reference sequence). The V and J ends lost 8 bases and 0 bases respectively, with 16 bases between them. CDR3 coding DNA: TGTGCCAGCGCCGACGGGCGGGTAGACCAAGAGACCCAGTACTTC. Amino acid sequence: CASADGRVDQETQYF.

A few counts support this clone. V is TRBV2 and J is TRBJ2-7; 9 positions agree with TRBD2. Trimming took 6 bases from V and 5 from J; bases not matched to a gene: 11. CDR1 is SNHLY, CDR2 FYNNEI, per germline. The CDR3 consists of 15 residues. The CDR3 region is CASSAAGGLTHEQYF. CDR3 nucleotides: TGTGCCAGCAGCGCCGCGGGAGGGCTAACCCACGAGCAGTACTTC.

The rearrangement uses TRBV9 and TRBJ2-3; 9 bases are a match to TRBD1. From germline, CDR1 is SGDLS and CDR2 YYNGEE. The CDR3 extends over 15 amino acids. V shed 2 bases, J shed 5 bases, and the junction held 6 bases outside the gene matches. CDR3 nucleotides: TGTGCCAGCAGCGTCCGGACAGGGGAAGGAGATACGCAGTATTTT. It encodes CASSVRTGEGDTQYF.

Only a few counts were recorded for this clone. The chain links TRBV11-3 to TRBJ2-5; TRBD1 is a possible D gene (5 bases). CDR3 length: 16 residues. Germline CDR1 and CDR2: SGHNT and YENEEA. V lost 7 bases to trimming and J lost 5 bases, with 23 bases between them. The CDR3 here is CASIKIPGPKEETQYF. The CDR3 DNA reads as TGTGCCAGCATCAAAATCCCAGGGCCTAAGGAGGAGACCCAGTACTTC.

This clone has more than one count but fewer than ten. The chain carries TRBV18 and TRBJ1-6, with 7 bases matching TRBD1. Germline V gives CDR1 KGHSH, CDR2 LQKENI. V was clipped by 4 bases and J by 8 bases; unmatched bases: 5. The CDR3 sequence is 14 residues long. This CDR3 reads CASSLGDSYSPLHF. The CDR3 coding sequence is TGTGCCAGCTCACTAGGGGACAGTTATTCACCCCTCCACTTT.

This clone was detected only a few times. Here the CDR3 DNA reads TGTGCCAGCACACAAAACTCCCTTCCAGGGAACATTCAGTACTTC. Protein sequence: CASTQNSLPGNIQYF. The chain is built from TRBV7-9 and TRBJ2-4; maybe TRBD1 (5 bases). CDR1 is SEHNR and CDR2 is FQNEAQ in the germline V gene (reference sequence). V was shortened by 7 bases and J by 7 bases, with 20 bases between the two germline ends. CDR3 size: 15 residues. The entire variable domain, with the rest obtained from reference TRBV7-9 and TRBJ2-4, is as follows: DTGVSQNPRHKITKRGQNVTFRCDPISEHNRLYWYRQTLGQGPEFLTYFQNEAQLEKSRLLSDRFSAERPKGSFSTLEIQRTEQGDSAMYLCASTQNSLPGNIQYFGAGTRLSVL.

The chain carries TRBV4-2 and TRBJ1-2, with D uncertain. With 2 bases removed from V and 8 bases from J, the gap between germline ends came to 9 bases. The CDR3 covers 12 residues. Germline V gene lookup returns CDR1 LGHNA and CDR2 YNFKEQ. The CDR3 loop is CASSQQHTGYTF. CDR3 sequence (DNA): TGTGCCAGCAGCCAACAACACACCGGCTACACCTTC.

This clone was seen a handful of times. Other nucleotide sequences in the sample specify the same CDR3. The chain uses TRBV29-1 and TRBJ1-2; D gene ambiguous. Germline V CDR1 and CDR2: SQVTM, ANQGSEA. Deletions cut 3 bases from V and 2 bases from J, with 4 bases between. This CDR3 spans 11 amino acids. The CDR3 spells CSVELNYGYTF. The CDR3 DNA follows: TGCAGCGTTGAGTTAAACTATGGCTACACCTTC.

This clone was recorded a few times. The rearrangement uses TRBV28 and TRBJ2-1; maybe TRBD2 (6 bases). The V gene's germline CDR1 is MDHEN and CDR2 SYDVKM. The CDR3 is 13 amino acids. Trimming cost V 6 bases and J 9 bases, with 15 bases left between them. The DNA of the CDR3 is TGTGCCAGCAGCCCCCCCGGGACTGCTGAGCAGTTCTTC. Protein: CASSPPGTAEQFF.

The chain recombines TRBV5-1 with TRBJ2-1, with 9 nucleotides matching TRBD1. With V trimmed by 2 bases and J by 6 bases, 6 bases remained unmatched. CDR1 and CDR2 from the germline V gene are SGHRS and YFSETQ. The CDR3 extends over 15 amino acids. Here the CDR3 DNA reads TGCGCCAGCAGCTTCTGGACAGGGGAGGGCAATGAGCAGTTCTTC. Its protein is CASSFWTGEGNEQFF.

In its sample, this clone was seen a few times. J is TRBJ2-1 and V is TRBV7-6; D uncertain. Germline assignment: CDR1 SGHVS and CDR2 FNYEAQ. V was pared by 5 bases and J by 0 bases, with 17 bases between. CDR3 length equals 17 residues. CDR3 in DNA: TGTGCCAGCAGCCTCAAGCGCGGAGTGAGCTCCTACAATGAGCAGTTCTTC. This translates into CASSLKRGVSSYNEQFF.

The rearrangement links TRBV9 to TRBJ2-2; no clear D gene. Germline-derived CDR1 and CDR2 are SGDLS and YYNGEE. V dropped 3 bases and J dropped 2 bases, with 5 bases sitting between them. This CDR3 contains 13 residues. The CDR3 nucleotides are TGTGCCAGCAGCGACATTAACACCGGGGAGCTGTTTTTT. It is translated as CASSDINTGELFF.

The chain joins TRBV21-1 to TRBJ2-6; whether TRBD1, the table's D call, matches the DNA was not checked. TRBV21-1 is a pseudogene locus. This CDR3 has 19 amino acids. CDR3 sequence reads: CASSPHIRVRQPGANVLTF. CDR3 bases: TGTGCCAGCAGCCCCCATATACGTGTCAGGCAACCTGGGGCCAACGTCCTGACTTTC.

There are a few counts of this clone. For the CDR3, the DNA is TGTGCCAGCAGCAAAGGGGGGGGCGCAGATACGCAGTATTTT. Residues: CASSKGGGADTQYF. V usage is TRBV7-2 and J usage is TRBJ2-3; D is perhaps TRBD2 (7 bases). Germline V gene data show CDR1 as SGHTA and CDR2 as FQGNSA. The length of the CDR3 is 14 residues. V was shortened by 5 bases and J by 4 bases, with 13 bases between the two germline ends.

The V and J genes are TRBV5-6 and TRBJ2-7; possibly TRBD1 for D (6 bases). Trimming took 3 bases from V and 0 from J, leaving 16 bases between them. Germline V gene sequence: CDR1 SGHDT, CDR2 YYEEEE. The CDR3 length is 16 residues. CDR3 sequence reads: CASSSLDTTGSYEQYF. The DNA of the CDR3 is TGTGCCAGCAGCTCCCTAGACACGACAGGCTCCTACGAGCAGTACTTC.